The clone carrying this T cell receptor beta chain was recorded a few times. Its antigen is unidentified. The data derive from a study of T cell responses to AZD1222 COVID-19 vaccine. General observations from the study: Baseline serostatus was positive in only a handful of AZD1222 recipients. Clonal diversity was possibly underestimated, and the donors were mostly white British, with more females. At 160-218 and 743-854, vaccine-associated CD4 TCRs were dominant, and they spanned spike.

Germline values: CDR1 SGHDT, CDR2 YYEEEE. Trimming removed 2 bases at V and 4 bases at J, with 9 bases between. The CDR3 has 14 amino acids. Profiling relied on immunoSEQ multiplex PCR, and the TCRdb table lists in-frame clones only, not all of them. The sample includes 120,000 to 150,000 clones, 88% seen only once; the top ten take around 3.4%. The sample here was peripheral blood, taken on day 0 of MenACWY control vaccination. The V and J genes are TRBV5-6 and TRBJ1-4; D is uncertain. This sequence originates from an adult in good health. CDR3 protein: CASSLGGFNEKLFF. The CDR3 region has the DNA TGTGCCAGCAGCTTAGGCGGATTTAATGAAAAACTGTTTTTT.